These 7 T cell receptor beta chains were sequenced from one sample in a study of T cells in Graves' hyperthyroidism and ophthalmopathy. TCR beta CDR3 region amplification was performed from RNA transcripts. HTBI primers were the set used in a first-round RT-PCR of the TCR CDR3. TCRdb reprocessed the multiplex PCR reads via MiXCR and lists one record per CDR3 protein. The repertoire holds roughly 740,000 distinct CDR3 sequences, around 15% seen once, with under 8.5% in the top ten. The sequencing sample was made of blood. The receptors come from a man younger than 35 with Graves' hyperthyroidism.

In this sample, this clonotype turned up many times. V usage is TRBV3-1 and J usage is TRBJ1-1, with D unresolved. CDR3 length: 14 amino acids. Trimming shortened V by 3 bases and J by 4 bases, and 12 bases separated the two germline ends. Germline V gene lookup returns CDR1 LGHDT and CDR2 YNNKEL (reference sequence). CDR3 sequence: CASSHVSEITEAFF. DNA for the CDR3: TGTGCCAGCAGCCATGTAAGCGAGATCACTGAAGCTTTCTTT.

The table lists this clonotype with a few counts. The gene calls are TRBV28 and TRBJ2-1; 12 bases fit TRBD2. V was clipped by 5 bases and J by 4 bases; unmatched bases: 6. The CDR3 extends over 16 amino acids. The germline V gene encodes CDR1 MDHEN and CDR2 SYDVKM. The CDR3 sequence is CASSPRTSGKYNEQFF. The CDR3 DNA sequence: TGTGCCAGCAGTCCCCGGACTAGCGGGAAGTACAATGAGCAGTTCTTC.

This chain connects TRBV24-1 to TRBJ2-2; 7 bases are a match to TRBD1. Germline V gene lookup returns CDR1 KGHDR and CDR2 SFDVKD. This CDR3 comprises 13 residues. V lost 4 bases, J lost 6 bases, and 1 base stayed unmatched. The CDR3 region is CATSETGPGELFF. The CDR3 nucleotides read TGTGCCACCAGTGAGACAGGGCCCGGGGAGCTGTTTTTT.

The V call is TRBV6-1, the J call TRBJ2-7, with D possibly matching TRBD2 (6 bases). The CDR3 spans 15 residues. Trimming removed 6 bases at V and 9 bases at J, with 24 bases between. Looked up from germline, CDR1 is MNHNS and CDR2 is SASEGT. CDR3 loop: CASSPKKGRRRGQYF. For the CDR3, the DNA is TGTGCCAGCAGCCCGAAGAAGGGGAGGAGGAGAGGGCAGTACTTC.

This clonotype was observed many times. The chain employs TRBV11-3 and TRBJ2-1, with 7 bases lining up with TRBD2. Germline assignment: CDR1 SGHNT and CDR2 YENEEA. After removal of 4 bases from V and 5 bases from J, the junction contained 2 bases not matched to a gene. This CDR3 has 13 residues. For the CDR3, the DNA is TGTGCCAGCAGCTCTAGCGGACACAATGAGCAGTTCTTC. Amino acid sequence: CASSSSGHNEQFF.

The V and J genes are TRBV3-1 and TRBJ2-7; 13 nucleotides match TRBD2. The germline gives CDR1 LGHDT, CDR2 YNNKEL (reference sequence). After removal of 7 bases from V and 6 bases from J, the junction contained 3 bases not matched to a gene. This CDR3 is 13 amino acids long. The CDR3 loop reads CASTLAGGSEQYF. CDR3 bases: TGTGCCAGCACACTAGCGGGAGGGAGCGAGCAGTACTTC.

This clonotype was detected ten times or more. The chain is built from TRBV28 and TRBJ2-1; TRBD1 matches 7 bases. Trimming at V came to 6 bases and at J to 8 bases, leaving 10 bases not matched to a gene. CDR3 length: 14 residues. The V gene's germline CDR1 is MDHEN and CDR2 SYDVKM. The CDR3 loop reads CASREQTGSYEQFF. In nucleotides, the CDR3 is TGTGCCAGCAGAGAACAGACAGGGAGCTATGAGCAGTTCTTC.